This T cell receptor beta chain was retrieved from a study of a mutant IDH1 vaccine in newly diagnosed glioma. Study overall: Either 4-6 weeks after radiotherapy alone or alongside temozolomide, vaccination was begun. Most patients had received both radiotherapy and temozolomide, the prior options being radiotherapy, temozolomide, or both.

On this clone: The antigen is undetermined.

Germline V gives CDR1 SGHDN, CDR2 FVKESK. Trimming cost V 1 base and J 7 bases, with 10 bases left between them. The CDR3 consists of 13 residues. The data were produced by immunoSEQ multiplex PCR, yet TCRdb's version contains in-frame clones alone and is incomplete. The data show around 76,000 clones, approximately 85% seen once. The study's findings and limits: Top-clonotype changes in peripheral T cells seemed unrelated to pseudoprogression.

Time point given: week 23, last vaccination. Vaccination comprised doses that each held 300 ug of mutant IDH1 20-mer peptide, plus topical imiquimod. Each donor presented with a new WHO grade 3 or 4 astrocytoma that tested IDH1-mutant and showed ATRX loss. This rearrangement joins TRBV14 to TRBJ2-5; D not certain. Here the sequenced sample was PBMCs, taken from a glioma patient whose treatment included an IDH1 peptide vaccine. The clonotype originates from a woman in her forties or fifties with glioma. The CDR3 loop is CASSQVRSGTQYF. The CDR3 nucleotides read TGTGCCAGCAGCCAAGTCAGGTCGGGGACCCAGTACTTC.